The following is a T cell receptor (beta chain) sequence with its context. This CDR3 is built from 11 residues. Between the trimmed V and J ends, which lost 8 bases and 0 bases, there was a span of 7 bases. The V gene's germline CDR1 is SQVTM and CDR2 ANQGSEA. TCR beta from blood CD8+ and CD4+ T cells was sequenced. The study used treatment-naive patients who had stable or active relapsing-remitting disease as multiple sclerosis controls. Negative isolation was used for CD8+ and CD4+ T cells and FACS enrichment for TEMRA cells. The source of the sample is a study of CD8 T cells in Susac syndrome. The RNA input was roughly 0.45 to 1 ug, and it was reverse transcribed with random hexamers. Amplification of TCR beta CDR3 was carried out by immunoSEQ multiplex PCR, which covered 54 Vbeta and 13 Jbeta segments. TCRdb reanalysed the immunoSEQ multiplex PCR reads using MiXCR and keeps one entry per CDR3 protein. This sample yields nearly 200,000 distinct CDR3 sequences, of which roughly 96% are seen a single time; about 0.087% belongs to the top ten.

The V gene is TRBV29-1, the J gene TRBJ1-1; D remains ambiguous. Material for sequencing was CD4+ T cells from PBMCs. The origin of this receptor is a human donor with multiple sclerosis. CDR3 protein: CSLSMNTEAFF. In DNA form, the CDR3 reads TGCAGCCTGAGCATGAACACTGAAGCTTTCTTT.